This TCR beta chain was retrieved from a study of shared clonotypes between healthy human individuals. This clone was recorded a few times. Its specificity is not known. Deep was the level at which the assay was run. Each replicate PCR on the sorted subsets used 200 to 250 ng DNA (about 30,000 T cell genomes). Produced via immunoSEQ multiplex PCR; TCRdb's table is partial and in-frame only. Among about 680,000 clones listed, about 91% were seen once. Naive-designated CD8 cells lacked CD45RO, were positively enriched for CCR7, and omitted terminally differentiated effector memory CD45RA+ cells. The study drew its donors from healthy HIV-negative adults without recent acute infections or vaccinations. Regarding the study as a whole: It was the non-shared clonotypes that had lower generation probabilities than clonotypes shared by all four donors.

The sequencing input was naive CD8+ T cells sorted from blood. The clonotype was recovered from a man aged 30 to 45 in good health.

The DNA of the CDR3 is TGTGCCACCAGCAGAAAGGGCTACAATGAGCAGTTCTTC. This gives the protein CATSRKGYNEQFF. This sequence joins TRBV15 and TRBJ2-1; D uncertain. The CDR3 sequence is 13 residues long. V was cut by 2 bases and J by 3 bases, with 5 bases left in between. In germline, CDR1 is LNHNV, CDR2 YYDKDF (reference sequence).